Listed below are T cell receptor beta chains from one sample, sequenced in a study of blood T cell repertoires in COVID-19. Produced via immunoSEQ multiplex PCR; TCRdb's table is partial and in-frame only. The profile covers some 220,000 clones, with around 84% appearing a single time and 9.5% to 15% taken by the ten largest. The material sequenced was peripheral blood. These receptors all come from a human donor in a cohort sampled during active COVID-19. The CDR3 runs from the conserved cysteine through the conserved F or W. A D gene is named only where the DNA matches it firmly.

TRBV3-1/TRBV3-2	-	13	CASAKDDTGELFF
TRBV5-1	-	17	CASSPSPGQSGTGELFF
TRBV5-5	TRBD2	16	CASSQGLAGASYEQYF
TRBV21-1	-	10	CASSRDTQYF
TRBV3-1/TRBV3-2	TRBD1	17	CASSQERTGERGTEAFF
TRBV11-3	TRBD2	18	CASSLVGDHSGRVPEQFF
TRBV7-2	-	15	CASSHSWRGQETQYF
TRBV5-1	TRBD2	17	CASSRGLAGENTGELFF
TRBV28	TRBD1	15	CASSARGTPTGELFF
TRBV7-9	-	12	CASSLASDTQYF
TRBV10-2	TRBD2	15	CASLSAGGLTDTQYF
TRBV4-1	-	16	CASSRGQTGEGETQYF
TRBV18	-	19	CASSRPLSVGGSEEIEQYF
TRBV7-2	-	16	CASSLGVFANTGELFF
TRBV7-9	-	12	CASSQNQRGYTF
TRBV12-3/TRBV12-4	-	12	CASSLASSGGHF
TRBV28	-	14	CASCLGGGVEKLFF
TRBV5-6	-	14	CASSLEGAQETQYF
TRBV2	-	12	CASSVRGSEQYF
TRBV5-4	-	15	CASSLGSASIHEQYF
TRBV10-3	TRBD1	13	CAIRDRVQETQYF
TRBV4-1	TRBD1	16	CASSQPTGGRTTEAFF
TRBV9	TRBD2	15	CATSRGSSGANVLTF
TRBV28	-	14	CASSFEAGAYGYTF
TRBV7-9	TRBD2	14	CASSRRDYRMKQFF
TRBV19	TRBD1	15	CASSLDRGSWGEAFF
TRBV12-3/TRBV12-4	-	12	CASSFGQTEAFF
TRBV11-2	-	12	CASSPGDYGYTF
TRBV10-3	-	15	CAISARGQSGETQYF
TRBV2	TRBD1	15	CASSSSTGARYGYTF
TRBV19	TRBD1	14	CASSIRTGLHEQYF
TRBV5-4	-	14	CASSSSGILTEAFF
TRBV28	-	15	CASSLTATLYRELFF
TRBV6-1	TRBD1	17	CASSEGVRGHGNQPQHF
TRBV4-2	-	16	CASSQDPDRLNTEAFF
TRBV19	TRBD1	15	CASSSGTGLTGELFF
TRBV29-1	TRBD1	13	CSVAGQGGTEAFF
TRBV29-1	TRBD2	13	CSVGEGLGLEQFF
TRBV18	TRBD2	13	CASSASGEGEQYF
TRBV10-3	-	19	CAISESWGQDPSGANVLTF
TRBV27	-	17	CASSFLKDRGFGYGYTF
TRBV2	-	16	CASSVEDPWRNQPQHF